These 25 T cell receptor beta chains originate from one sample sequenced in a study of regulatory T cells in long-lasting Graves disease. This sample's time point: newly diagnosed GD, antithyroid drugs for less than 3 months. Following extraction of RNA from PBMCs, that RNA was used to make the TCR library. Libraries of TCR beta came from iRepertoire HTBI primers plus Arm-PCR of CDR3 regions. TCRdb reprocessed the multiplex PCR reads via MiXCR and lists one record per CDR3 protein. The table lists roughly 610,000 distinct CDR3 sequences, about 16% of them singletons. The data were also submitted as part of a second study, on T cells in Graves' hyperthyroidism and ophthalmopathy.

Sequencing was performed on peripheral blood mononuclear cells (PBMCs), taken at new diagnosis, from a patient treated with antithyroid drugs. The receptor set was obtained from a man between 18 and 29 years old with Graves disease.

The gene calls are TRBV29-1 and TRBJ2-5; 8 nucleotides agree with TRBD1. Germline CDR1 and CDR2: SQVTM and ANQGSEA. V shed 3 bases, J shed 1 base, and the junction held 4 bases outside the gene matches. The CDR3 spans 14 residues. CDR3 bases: TGCAGCGTTGAGGACAGGGCCTCCCAAGAGACCCAGTACTTC. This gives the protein CSVEDRASQETQYF.

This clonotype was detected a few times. CDR3 DNA sequence: TGTGCCAGCACCCCGCCGGTTCTTCCCCAAGAGACCCAGTACTTC. Encoded protein: CASTPPVLPQETQYF. V gene TRBV7-9 combines with J gene TRBJ2-5; D uncertain. CDR3 length equals 15 residues. Deletions cut 7 bases from V and 1 base from J, with 16 bases between. The germline V gene has CDR1 SEHNR and CDR2 FQNEAQ (reference sequence). Full variable domain (outside the CDR3, taken from reference TRBV7-9 and TRBJ2-5): DTGVSQNPRHKITKRGQNVTFRCDPISEHNRLYWYRQTLGQGPEFLTYFQNEAQLEKSRLLSDRFSAERPKGSFSTLEIQRTEQGDSAMYLCASTPPVLPQETQYFGPGTRLLVL.

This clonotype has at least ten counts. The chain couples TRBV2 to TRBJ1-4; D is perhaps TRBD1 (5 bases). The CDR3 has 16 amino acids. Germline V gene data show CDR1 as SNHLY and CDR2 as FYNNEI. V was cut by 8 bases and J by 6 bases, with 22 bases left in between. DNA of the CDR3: TGTGCCAGCCTACTCTCCCTCCGGGACCGCTATGAAAAACTGTTTTTT. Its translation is CASLLSLRDRYEKLFF.

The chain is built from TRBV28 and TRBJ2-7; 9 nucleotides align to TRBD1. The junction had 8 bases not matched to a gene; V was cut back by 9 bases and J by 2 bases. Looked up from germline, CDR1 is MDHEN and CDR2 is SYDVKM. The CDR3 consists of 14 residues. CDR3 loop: CASRAGQGTYEQYF. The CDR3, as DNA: TGTGCCAGTCGTGCGGGACAGGGAACCTACGAGCAGTACTTC.

CDR3 residues: CASSQVPGLAGNTGELFF. Written as DNA, the CDR3 is TGTGCCAGCAGCCAAGTACCGGGACTAGCGGGAAACACCGGGGAGCTGTTTTTT. The chain joins TRBV14 to TRBJ2-2, with 13 bases that match TRBD2. The germline gives CDR1 SGHDN, CDR2 FVKESK. The CDR3 spans 18 residues. J was trimmed by 2 bases and V by 1 base; bases with no gene match: 4.

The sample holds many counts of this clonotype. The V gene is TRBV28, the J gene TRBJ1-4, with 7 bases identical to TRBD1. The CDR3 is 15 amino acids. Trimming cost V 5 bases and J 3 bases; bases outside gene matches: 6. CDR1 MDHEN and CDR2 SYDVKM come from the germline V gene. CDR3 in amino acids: CASSIDREANEKLFF. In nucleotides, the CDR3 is TGTGCCAGCAGTATCGACAGGGAGGCTAATGAAAAACTGTTTTTT.

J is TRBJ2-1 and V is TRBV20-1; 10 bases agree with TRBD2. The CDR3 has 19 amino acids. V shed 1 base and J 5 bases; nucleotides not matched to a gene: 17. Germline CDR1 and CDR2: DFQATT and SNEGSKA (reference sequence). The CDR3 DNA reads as TGCAGTGCTAGAGGGAAGCGAGTGGGTAGCGGGAGGATGGACAATGAGCAGTTCTTC. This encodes CSARGKRVGSGRMDNEQFF.

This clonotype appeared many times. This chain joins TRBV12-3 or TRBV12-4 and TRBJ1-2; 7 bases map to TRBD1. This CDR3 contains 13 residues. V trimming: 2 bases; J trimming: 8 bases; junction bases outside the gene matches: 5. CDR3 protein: CASSLQGDAGYTF. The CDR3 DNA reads TGTGCCAGCAGTTTACAGGGGGATGCAGGCTACACCTTC.

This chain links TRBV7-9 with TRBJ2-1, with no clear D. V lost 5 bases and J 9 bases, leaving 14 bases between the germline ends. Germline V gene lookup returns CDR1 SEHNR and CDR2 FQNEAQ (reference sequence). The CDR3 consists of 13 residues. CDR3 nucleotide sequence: TGTGCCAGCAGCCAAAGCCTCTCGGGTGAGCAGTTCTTC. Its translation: CASSQSLSGEQFF.

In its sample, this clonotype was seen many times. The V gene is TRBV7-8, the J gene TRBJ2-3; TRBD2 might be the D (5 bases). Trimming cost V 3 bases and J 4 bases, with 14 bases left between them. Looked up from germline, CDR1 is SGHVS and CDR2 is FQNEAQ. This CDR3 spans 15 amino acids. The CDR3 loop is CASSLMRVRSDTQYF. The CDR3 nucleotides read TGTGCCAGCAGCTTGATGAGGGTGAGGTCAGATACGCAGTATTTT.

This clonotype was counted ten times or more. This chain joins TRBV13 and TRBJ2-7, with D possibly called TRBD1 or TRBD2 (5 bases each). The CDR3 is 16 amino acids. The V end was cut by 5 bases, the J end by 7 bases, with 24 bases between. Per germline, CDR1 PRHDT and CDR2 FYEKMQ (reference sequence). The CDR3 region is CASSTEYYSRGGEQYF. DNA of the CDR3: TGTGCCAGCAGCACCGAATATTATTCTCGGGGCGGAGAGCAGTACTTC.

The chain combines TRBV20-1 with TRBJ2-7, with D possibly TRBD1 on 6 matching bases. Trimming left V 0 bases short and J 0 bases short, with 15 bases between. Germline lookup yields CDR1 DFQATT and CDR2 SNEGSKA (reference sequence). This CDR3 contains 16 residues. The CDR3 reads CSARDLGGPSSYEQYF. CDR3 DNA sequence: TGCAGTGCTAGAGATTTAGGGGGTCCGAGCTCCTACGAGCAGTACTTC.

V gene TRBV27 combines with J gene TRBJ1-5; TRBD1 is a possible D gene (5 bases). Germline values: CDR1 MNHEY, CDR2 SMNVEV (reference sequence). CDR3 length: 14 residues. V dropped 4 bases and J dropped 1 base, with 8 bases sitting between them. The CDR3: CASSWDGSNQPQHF. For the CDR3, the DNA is TGTGCCAGCAGTTGGGACGGAAGCAATCAGCCCCAGCATTTT.

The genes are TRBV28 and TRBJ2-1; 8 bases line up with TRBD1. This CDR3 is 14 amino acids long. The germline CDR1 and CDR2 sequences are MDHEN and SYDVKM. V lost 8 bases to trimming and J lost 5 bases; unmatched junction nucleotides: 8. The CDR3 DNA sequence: TGTGCCAGCGCTAGCGACAGGGGCGACAATGAGCAGTTCTTC. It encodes CASASDRGDNEQFF.

CDR3 amino acids: CASSPFRGPPTNYGYTF. The CDR3 DNA reads TGTGCCAGCTCACCTTTTCGGGGCCCCCCGACTAACTATGGCTACACCTTC. This chain connects TRBV18 to TRBJ1-2; D may be TRBD1 (5 bases). With 3 bases removed from V and 0 bases from J, the gap between germline ends came to 17 bases. Germline CDR1 reads KGHSH; CDR2 reads LQKENI. The CDR3 is 17 amino acids. The full variable domain, its missing parts supplied by reference TRBV18 and TRBJ1-2, is NAGVMQNPRHLVRRRGQEARLRCSPMKGHSHVYWYRQLPEEGLKFMVYLQKENIIDESGMPKERFSAEFPKEGPSILRIQQVVRGDSAAYFCASSPFRGPPTNYGYTFGSGTRLTVV.

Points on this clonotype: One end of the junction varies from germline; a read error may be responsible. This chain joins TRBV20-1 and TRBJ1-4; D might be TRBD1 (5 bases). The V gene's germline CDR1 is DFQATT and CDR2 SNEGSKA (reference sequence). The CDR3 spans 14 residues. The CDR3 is CSTGKVATNGKLFF. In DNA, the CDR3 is TGCAGTACAGGCAAAGTTGCAACTAATGGAAAACTGTTTTTT.

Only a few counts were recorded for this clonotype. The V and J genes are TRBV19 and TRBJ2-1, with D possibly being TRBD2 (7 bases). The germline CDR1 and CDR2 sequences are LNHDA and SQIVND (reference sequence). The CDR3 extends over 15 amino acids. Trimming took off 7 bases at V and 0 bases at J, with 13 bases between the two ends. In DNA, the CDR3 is TGTGCCAGTAAGGGGGGGACTACCTCCTACAATGAGCAGTTCTTC. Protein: CASKGGTTSYNEQFF.

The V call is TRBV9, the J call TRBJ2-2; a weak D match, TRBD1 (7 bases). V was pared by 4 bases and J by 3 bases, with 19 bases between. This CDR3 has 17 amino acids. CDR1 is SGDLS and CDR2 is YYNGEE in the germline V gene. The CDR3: CASSMEQGGGYTGELFF. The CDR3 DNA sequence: TGTGCCAGCAGCATGGAGCAGGGGGGAGGCTACACCGGGGAGCTGTTTTTT.

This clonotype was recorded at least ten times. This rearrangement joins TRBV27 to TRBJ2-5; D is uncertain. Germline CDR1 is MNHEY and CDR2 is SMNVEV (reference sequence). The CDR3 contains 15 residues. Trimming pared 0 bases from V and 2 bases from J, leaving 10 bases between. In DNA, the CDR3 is TGTGCCAGCAGTTTATCGTACACAAAACAAGAGACCCAGTACTTC. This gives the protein CASSLSYTKQETQYF.

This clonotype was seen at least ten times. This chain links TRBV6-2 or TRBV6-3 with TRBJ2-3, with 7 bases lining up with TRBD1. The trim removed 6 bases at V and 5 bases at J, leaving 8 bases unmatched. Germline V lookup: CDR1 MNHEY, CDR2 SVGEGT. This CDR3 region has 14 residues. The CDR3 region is CASSRETGEDTQYF. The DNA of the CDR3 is TGTGCCAGCAGCCGCGAAACAGGGGAAGATACGCAGTATTTT.

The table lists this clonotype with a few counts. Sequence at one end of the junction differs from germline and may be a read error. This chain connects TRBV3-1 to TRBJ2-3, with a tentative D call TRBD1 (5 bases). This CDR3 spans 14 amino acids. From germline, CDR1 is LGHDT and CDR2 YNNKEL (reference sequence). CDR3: CASSRRGATGTQYF. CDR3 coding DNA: TGTGCCAGCAGTCGCCGTGGAGCCACAGGTACGCAGTATTTT.

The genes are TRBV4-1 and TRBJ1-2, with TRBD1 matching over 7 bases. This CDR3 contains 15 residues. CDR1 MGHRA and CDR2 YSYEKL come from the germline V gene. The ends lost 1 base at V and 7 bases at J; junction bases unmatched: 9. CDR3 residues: CASSQVPHTGAGYTF. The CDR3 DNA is TGCGCCAGCAGCCAAGTACCACACACAGGGGCTGGCTACACCTTC.

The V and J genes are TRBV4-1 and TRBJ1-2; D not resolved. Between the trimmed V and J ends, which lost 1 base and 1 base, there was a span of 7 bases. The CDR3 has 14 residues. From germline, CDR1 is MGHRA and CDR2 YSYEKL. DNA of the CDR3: TGCGCCAGCAGCCAAGCGGCCAGTAACTATGGCTACACCTTC. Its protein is CASSQAASNYGYTF.

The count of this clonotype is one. The CDR3 loop is CASSVGPGGQETQYF. Written as DNA, the CDR3 is TGTGCCAGCAGCGTAGGACCTGGGGGGCAAGAGACCCAGTACTTC. The genes are TRBV9 and TRBJ2-5, with a possible D match to TRBD2 (6 bases). The germline gives CDR1 SGDLS, CDR2 YYNGEE. The CDR3 contains 15 residues. The germline V and J ends were trimmed by 0 bases and 2 bases, with 11 bases remaining between them. Using reference TRBV9 and TRBJ2-5 for the parts outside the CDR3, the full variable domain is DSGVTQTPKHLITATGQRVTLRCSPRSGDLSVYWYQQSLDQGLQFLIQYYNGEERAKGNILERFSAQQFPDLHSELNLSSLELGDSALYFCASSVGPGGQETQYFGPGTRLLVL.

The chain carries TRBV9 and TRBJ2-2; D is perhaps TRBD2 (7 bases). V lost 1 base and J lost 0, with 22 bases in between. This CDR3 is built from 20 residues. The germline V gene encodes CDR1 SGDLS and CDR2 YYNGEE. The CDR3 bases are TGTGCCAGCAGCGTAAGGGGGGGTAGTAGCGGGCTCGCGAACACCGGGGAGCTGTTTTTT. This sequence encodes CASSVRGGSSGLANTGELFF.